This T cell receptor beta chain originates from a study of early T cells in non-severe SARS-CoV-2 infection. General study points: The matching step, a VDJdb search, favored anti-spike CD8 responses and missed private and CD4 specificities.

Molecules of cDNA were individually given unique molecular identifiers that were attached to them. TCRdb reprocessed the 5' RACE reads with MiXCR, giving one entry per CDR3 protein. Of about 49,000 distinct CDR3 sequences listed, about an eighth were seen once; the top ten hold roughly a tenth. V was shortened by 3 bases and J by 0 bases, with 12 bases between the two germline ends. CDR3 length: 15 amino acids. The germline V gene has CDR1 MGHRA and CDR2 YSYEKL. This clonotype was seen a handful of times. Its antigen is still unknown. The J gene is TRBJ2-7, the V gene TRBV4-1, with a possible D match to TRBD1 (6 bases). Sequencing was carried out using whole blood. The TCR comes from an adult who was a healthcare worker with PCR-confirmed SARS-CoV-2 infection or an uninfected control (not recorded which). The CDR3 region is CASSQKQGTSYEQYF. Here the CDR3 DNA reads TGCGCCAGCAGCCAGAAACAGGGCACCTCCTACGAGCAGTACTTC.